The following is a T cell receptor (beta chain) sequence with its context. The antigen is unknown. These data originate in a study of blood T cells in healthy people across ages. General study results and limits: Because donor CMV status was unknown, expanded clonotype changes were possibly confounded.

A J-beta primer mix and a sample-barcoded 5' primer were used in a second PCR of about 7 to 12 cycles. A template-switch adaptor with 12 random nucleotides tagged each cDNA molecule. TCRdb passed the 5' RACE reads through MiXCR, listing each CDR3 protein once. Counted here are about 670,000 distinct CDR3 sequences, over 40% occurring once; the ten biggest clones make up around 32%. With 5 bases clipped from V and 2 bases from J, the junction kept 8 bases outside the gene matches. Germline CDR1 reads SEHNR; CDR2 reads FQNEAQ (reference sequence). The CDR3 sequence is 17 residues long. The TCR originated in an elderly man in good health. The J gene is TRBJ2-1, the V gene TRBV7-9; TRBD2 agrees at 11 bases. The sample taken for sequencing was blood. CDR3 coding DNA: TGTGCCAGCAGCCCATCTAGACTAGCGGGGACCTACAATGAGCAGTTCTTC. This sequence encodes CASSPSRLAGTYNEQFF.